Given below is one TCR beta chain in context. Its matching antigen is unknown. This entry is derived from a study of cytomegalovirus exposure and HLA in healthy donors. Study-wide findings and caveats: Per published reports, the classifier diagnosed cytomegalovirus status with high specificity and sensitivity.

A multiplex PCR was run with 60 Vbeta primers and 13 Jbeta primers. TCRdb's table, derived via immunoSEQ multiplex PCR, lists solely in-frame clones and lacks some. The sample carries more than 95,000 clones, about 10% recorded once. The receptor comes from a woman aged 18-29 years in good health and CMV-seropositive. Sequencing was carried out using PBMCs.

The CDR3 DNA reads TGTGCCAGCTCACCGGAGACTAGCGGGTCACAGACCCAGTACTTC. Translation: CASSPETSGSQTQYF. This rearrangement joins TRBV18 to TRBJ2-5, with 10 bases identical to TRBD2. Germline-derived CDR1 and CDR2 are KGHSH and LQKENI. CDR3 size: 15 residues. V lost 3 bases, J lost 6 bases, and 7 bases stayed unmatched.